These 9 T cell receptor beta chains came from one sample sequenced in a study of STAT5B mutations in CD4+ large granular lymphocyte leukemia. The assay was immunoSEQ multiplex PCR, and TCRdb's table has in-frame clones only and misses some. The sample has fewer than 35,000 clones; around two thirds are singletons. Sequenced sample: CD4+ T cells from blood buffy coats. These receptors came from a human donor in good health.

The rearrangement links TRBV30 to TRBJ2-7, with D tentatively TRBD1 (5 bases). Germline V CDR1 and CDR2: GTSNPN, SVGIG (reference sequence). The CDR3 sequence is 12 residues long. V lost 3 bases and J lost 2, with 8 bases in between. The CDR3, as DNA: TGTGCCTGGAGCCAGGGTCCCTACGAGCAGTACTTC. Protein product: CAWSQGPYEQYF.

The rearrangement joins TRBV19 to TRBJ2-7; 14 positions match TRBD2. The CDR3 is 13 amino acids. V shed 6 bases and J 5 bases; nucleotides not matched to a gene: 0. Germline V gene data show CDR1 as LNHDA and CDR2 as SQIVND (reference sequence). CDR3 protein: CASRGLAGDEQYF. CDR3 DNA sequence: TGTGCCAGTAGGGGACTAGCGGGGGACGAGCAGTACTTC.

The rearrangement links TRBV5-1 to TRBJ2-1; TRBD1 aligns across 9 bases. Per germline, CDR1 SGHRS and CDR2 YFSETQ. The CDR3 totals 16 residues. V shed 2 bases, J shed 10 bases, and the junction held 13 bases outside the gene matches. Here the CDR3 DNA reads TGCGCCAGCAGCTTACAGGGGGCCCAGGGGGGCGGGGAGCAGTTCTTC. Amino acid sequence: CASSLQGAQGGGEQFF.

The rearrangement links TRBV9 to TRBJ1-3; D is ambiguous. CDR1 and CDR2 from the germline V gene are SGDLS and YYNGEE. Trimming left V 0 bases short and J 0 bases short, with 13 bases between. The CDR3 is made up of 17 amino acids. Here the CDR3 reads CASSVGAGLDSGNTIYF. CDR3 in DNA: TGTGCCAGCAGCGTAGGAGCAGGTCTAGACTCTGGAAACACCATATATTTT.

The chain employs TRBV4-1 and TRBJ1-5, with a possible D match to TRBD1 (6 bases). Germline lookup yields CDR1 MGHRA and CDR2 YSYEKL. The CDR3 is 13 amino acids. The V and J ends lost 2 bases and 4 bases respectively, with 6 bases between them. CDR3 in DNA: TGCGCCAGCAGCCAAACAGGGAATCAGCCCCAGCATTTT. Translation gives CASSQTGNQPQHF.

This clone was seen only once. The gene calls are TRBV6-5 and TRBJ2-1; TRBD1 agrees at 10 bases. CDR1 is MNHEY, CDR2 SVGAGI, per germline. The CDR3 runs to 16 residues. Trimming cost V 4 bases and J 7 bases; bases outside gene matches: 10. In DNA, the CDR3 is TGTGCCAGCAGTTTTCCCCCGGGGACAGGGGTTAATGAGCAGTTCTTC. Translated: CASSFPPGTGVNEQFF.

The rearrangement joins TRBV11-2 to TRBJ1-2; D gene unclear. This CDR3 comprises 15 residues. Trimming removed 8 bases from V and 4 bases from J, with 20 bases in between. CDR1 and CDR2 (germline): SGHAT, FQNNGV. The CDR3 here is CASRPPGEKGYGYTF. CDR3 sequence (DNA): TGTGCCAGCCGACCCCCCGGGGAAAAAGGCTATGGCTACACCTTC.

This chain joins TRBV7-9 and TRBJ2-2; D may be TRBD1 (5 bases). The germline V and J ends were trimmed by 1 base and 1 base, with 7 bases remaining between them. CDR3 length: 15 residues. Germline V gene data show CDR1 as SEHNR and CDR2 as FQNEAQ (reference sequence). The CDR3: CASSLGQGNTGELFF. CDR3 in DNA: TGTGCCAGCAGCTTAGGGCAGGGGAACACCGGGGAGCTGTTTTTT.

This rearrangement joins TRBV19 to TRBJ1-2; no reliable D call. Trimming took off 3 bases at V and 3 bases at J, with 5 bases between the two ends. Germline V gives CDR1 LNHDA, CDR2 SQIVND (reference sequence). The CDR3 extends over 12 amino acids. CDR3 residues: CASSIPDYGYTF. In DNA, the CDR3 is TGTGCCAGTAGTATTCCTGACTATGGCTACACCTTC.